This T cell receptor beta chain is drawn from a study of blood T cell repertoires in COVID-19. Study context: In each case, the material was cDNA or gDNA derived from T cells, B-cell-depleted T cells, or PBMCs.

In the original workflow: Amplifying reference gene primers gave estimates of nucleated cell counts. TCRdb's copy holds only in-frame clones and misses some; the assay was immunoSEQ multiplex PCR. That table gives V, J and clone size, and the DNA gave D and trimming. Among some 80,000 clones listed, more than 75% were seen once. V gave up 5 bases and J gave up 5 bases; unmatched junction bases: 11. The CDR3 consists of 16 residues. Germline V CDR1 and CDR2: SGHRS, YFSETQ. In regard to this clone: Other DNA sequences in the same sample also yield this CDR3.

Sequencing was carried out using peripheral blood. The sequence derives from a human donor in a cohort sampled during active COVID-19. The rearrangement uses TRBV5-1 and TRBJ2-3, with 10 positions matching TRBD1. CDR3 residues: CASSSSGTGVGDTQYF. The CDR3 DNA follows: TGCGCCAGCAGTTCCTCCGGGACAGGGGTAGGAGATACGCAGTATTTT.